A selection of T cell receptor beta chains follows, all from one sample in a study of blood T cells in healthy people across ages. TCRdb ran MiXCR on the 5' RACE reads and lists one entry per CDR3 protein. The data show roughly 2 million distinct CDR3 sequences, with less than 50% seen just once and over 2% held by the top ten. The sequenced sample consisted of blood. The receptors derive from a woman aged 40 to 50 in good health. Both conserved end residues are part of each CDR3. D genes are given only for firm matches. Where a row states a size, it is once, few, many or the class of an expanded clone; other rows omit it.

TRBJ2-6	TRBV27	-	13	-	CATRGLGANVLTF	TGTGCCACTAGGGGTCTTGGGGCCAACGTCCTGACTTTC
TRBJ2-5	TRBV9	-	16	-	CASSVASEPTGWAQYF	TGTGCCAGCAGCGTAGCTTCGGAGCCGACTGGGTGGGCCCAGTACTTC
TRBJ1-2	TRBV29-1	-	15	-	CSVEGRQGTNYGYTF	TGCAGCGTTGAAGGGAGGCAGGGTACTAACTATGGCTACACCTTC
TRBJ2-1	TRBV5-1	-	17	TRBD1	CASSLALSGTEVNEQFF	TGCGCCAGCAGCTTGGCTCTATCCGGGACAGAAGTCAATGAGCAGTTCTTC
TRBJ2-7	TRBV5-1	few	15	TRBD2	CASSEQRGYSYEQYF	TGCGCCAGCAGCGAACAGCGGGGGTACTCCTACGAGCAGTACTTC
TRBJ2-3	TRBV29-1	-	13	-	CATGDRLPDTQYF	TGCGCGACCGGGGATCGCCTCCCAGATACGCAGTATTTT
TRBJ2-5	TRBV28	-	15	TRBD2	CASSFVSGGAGEQYF	TGTGCCAGCAGTTTTGTTAGCGGGGGGGCTGGTGAGCAGTACTTC
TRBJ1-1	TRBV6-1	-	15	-	CASSDGTGRVTEAFF	TGTGCCAGCAGTGACGGTACAGGGAGGGTGACTGAAGCTTTCTTT
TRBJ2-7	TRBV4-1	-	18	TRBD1	CASSQVSPRTGRYYEQYF	TGCGCCAGCAGCCAAGTTTCCCCACGGACAGGCCGATACTACGAGCAGTACTTC
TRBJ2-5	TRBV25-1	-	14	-	CASSDTPRQETQYF	TGTGCCAGCAGTGATACCCCCAGACAAGAGACCCAGTACTTC